The present TCR beta chain was sequenced within a study of blood T cell repertoires in COVID-19 (dated by TCRdb to 2019 to 2021). For context, the study as a whole: The collaborator samples originated in the United States, Italy and Spain and spanned the acute and convalescent phases of COVID-19. The prospective study material was composed of cDNA or gDNA derived from T cells, B-cell-depleted T cells, or PBMCs. Deeply sampled blood TCRbeta repertoires from subjects exposed to, actively infected with, or recovered from COVID-19 were included in the dataset. The repertoires were released in a freely available public database meant as a resource for research on the immune response to SARS-CoV-2. The samples were drawn from two sources: the first 160 participants of the ongoing ImmuneRACE study, and over 950 subjects contributed by 6 global collaborators. The sample metadata nearly always contained a de-identified subject ID, COVID-19 status, age in years and sex. Where available, HLA class I and class II types were obtained from metadata supplied by the sample provider rather than from assay-based typing.

The CDR3 starts with the cysteine, ends with the phenylalanine, and has 16 residues. Only the CDR3 DNA stays, 48 bases, in frame from base 1. CDR1 and CDR2, looked up from the germline V gene, are MDHEN and SYDVKM. Trimming takes 7 bases from V and 4 bases from J, and the germline ends sit 23 bases apart. A word on this clone: Its antigen is unknown. The record has no base qualities; no much larger clone is one base away.

Study-wide findings and limitations: Clinical and demographic metadata were provided uncurated, with the amount varying by source and participant.

Whole blood was collected in K2EDTA tubes by collaborating institutions according to the institutions' own protocols. Collaborator samples were shipped for TCRbeta analysis as frozen whole blood, isolated PBMCs, or DNA extracted from either sample type. TCRbeta CDR3 regions were amplified from genomic DNA using the immunoSEQ Assay, a bias-controlled multiplex PCR. Concerning the study's data processing: The number of nucleated cells in each sample was estimated by amplification of reference gene primers within the assay. To quantify the absolute abundance of each unique TCRbeta CDR3 rearrangement, sequence reads were collapsed and filtered. For each sample, productive Simpson clonality was calculated as the square root of Simpson's diversity index across productive rearrangements. The table was pulled from immuneACCESS by TCRdb, which kept in-frame rearrangements only. Such tables lose some clones; where checked, under half of the loss comes from unresolved V genes, and the rest has no known cause. The V and J calls and the clone size are those of that table, but D and trimming were determined from the DNA. Here the sample has approximately 140,000 clones; around 79% occur a single time. Approximately 3.5% of the sample rests with the top ten.

Recombination connected TRBV28 to TRBJ2-7, with TRBD1 tentatively as D gene (7 bases match). The clonotype originates from a man between 60 and 75 years old with acute or convalescent COVID-19. Sample: peripheral blood. For the CDR3, the sequence is CASKGGGVVGRYEQYF. The base sequence is TGTGCCAGCAAAGGGGGCGGGGTAGTGGGGAGGTACGAGCAGTACTTC.